The present TCR beta chain was sequenced within a study of blood T cell repertoires in COVID-19. The CDR3 contains 15 residues. The ends were cut back, 6 bases at V and 4 bases at J, with 19 bases in the middle. Germline V gives CDR1 SGHRS, CDR2 YFSETQ. Original methodology: Reference gene primers were amplified, and this amplification served to estimate nucleated cell counts. TCRdb's copy holds only in-frame clones and misses some; the assay was immunoSEQ multiplex PCR. That table supplies the V and J calls and clone size; D and trimming were determined from the DNA. The sample holds about 120,000 clones, roughly three quarters seen once.

The clonotype originates from a woman of 80 years or more with acute or convalescent COVID-19. Sequencing used peripheral blood. The gene calls are TRBV5-1 and TRBJ1-2; D possibly corresponds to TRBD1 (5 bases). Here the CDR3 reads CASTPVGGSGYGYTF. For the CDR3, the DNA is TGCGCCAGCACCCCCGTCGGGGGTTCGGGCTATGGCTACACCTTC.